This T cell receptor (beta chain) was observed in a study of cytomegalovirus exposure and HLA in healthy donors. This clone was picked up one time. PCR amplification relied on 60 Vbeta primers (plus 13 Jbeta primers). The assay was immunoSEQ multiplex PCR, and TCRdb's table has in-frame clones only and misses some. The table lists some 140,000 clones, approximately 79% of them singletons. The TCR was taken from a man aged 35 to 55 in good health and CMV-seropositive. The sample taken for sequencing was PBMCs.

CDR3: CASSRPGQGPYGYTF. DNA of the CDR3: TGTGCCAGCAGCCGACCGGGACAGGGACCCTATGGCTACACCTTC. The rearrangement links TRBV28 to TRBJ1-2; 9 bases match TRBD1. The length of the CDR3 is 15 residues. CDR1 is MDHEN, CDR2 SYDVKM, per germline. V lost 6 bases and J lost 4; bases outside the gene matches: 9.